This T cell receptor (beta chain) is from a study of T cell changes during pregnancy in multiple sclerosis. Germline V lookup: CDR1 SGHVS, CDR2 FQNEAQ. J lost 5 bases, V lost 5 bases, and 16 bases had no gene match. The CDR3 loop spans 17 amino acids. Clones were read by immunoSEQ multiplex PCR, and TCRdb kept only the in-frame ones, dropping some. The sample carries around 60,000 clones, 80% to 95% recorded once. The genes are TRBV7-8 and TRBJ1-1; 8 bases map to TRBD1. The material sequenced was peripheral blood, taken in the third trimester of pregnancy. This receptor was identified in a female donor in good health, enrolled as a control in a pregnancy study. This CDR3 is CASSPQLLTGGGTEAFF. CDR3 coding DNA: TGTGCCAGCAGCCCCCAACTTCTAACAGGGGGGGGAACTGAAGCTTTCTTT.